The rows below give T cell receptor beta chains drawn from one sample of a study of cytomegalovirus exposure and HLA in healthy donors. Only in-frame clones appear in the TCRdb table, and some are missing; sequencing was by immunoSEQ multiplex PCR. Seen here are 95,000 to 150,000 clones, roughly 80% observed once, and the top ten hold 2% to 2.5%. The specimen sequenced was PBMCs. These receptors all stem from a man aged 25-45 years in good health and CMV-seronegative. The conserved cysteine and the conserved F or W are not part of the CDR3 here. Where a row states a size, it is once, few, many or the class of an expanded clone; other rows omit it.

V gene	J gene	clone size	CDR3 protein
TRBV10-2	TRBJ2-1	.	ASSVAPTRTYNEQF
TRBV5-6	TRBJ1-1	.	ASSFSNVQLEAF
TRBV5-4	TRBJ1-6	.	ASSQLPGQGLTPLH
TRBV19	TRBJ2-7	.	ASTAGTGPSYEQY
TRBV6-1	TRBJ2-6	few	ASSEDSSGANGLT
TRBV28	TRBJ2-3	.	ASSPRGQATDTQY
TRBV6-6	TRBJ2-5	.	ASSYGQQETQY
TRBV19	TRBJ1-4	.	ATRKQDNEKLF
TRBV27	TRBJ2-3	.	ASSANQKLDTQY
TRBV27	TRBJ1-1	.	ASSLSGAGGTEAF
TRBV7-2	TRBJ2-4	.	ASSRATSGGLAKNIQY
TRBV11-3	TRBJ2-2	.	ASSPGVGHVDGELF
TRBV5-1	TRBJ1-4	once	ASSGATNEKLF
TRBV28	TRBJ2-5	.	ASSLGDKTQY
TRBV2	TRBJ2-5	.	ASSAIERDFYQETQY
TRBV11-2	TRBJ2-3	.	ASSSVLAGGRFSDTQY
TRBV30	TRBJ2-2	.	AWSEAGVDTGELF
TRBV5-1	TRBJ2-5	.	ASSLVGAETQY
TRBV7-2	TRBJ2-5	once	ASSLARGGARETQY
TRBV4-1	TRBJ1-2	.	ASSHPGSNYGYT
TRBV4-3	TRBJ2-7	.	ASSQGLARSYEQY
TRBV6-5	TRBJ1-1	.	ASRRGGDTEAF
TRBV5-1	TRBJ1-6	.	ASSLDRGVNSPLH
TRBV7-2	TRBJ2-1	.	ASSGDAGVKGQF
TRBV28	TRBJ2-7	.	ASSFQSQPPRG
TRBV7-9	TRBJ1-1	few	ASSLNQGSTEAF
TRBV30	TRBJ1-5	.	AWSVATLGNQPQH
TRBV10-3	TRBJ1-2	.	AISDPLT
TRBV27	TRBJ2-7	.	ASRPPGQGANEQY
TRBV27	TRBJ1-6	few	ASSLGGSDWSPLH
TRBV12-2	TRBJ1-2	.	ASRLDGLCGGQGLTGYT
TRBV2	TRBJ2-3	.	ASVRAGDLTDTQY
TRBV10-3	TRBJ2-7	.	ATTDRESVYEQY
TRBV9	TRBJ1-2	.	ASSVGGDLNGYT
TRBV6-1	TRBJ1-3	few	ASSEVHSGNTIY
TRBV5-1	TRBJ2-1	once	ASSSPSGVNEQF
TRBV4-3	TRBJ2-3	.	ASSHFHDRADTQY
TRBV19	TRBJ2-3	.	ASSIVSGFSTDTQY
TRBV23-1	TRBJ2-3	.	ASSQSGYRVSTDTQY
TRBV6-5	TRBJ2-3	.	ASSYGGGGTDTQY
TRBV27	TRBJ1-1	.	ASSPPRDRENTEAF
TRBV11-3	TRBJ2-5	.	ASSLNYAGTQY